The clone carrying this T cell receptor (beta chain) showed up many times. Individuals drawn from under 30 US areas were roughly 18 to 89 years old. In the original workflow: Counts of nucleated cells, estimated from reference gene primer amplification, were obtained. This table comes from immunoSEQ multiplex PCR, and its TCRdb copy is limited to in-frame clones, with some not included. D and trimming were read from the DNA, whereas the V and J calls and clone size are those reported in that table. The repertoire holds 190,000 or so clones, with about 85% as singletons. This record belongs to a study of blood T cell repertoires in COVID-19. Study-level information: Acute-phase and convalescent COVID-19 samples originated in the United States, Italy and Spain. The cDNA or gDNA used as material had been derived from T cells, B-cell-depleted T cells, or PBMCs.

Trimming took 7 bases from V and 8 from J, leaving 14 bases between them. CDR1 and CDR2 (germline): SQVTM, ANQGSEA. This CDR3 contains 11 residues. This sequence was found in a woman between 25 and 40 years old who had recovered from COVID-19. The chain recombines TRBV29-1 with TRBJ1-1; possibly TRBD1 for D (6 bases). Sequencing was carried out using PBMCs or T cells enriched from blood (not recorded which). The CDR3 sequence: CSGTGTGEAFF. The DNA for the CDR3 is TGCAGCGGTACAGGGACCGGAGAAGCTTTCTTT.